This T cell receptor (beta chain) was observed in a study of blood T cell repertoires in COVID-19 (dated by TCRdb to about 2020). Study-level background: Samples from collaborators originated in the United States, Italy and Spain and spanned both the acute and convalescent phases of COVID-19. The repertoires were made available in a free public database intended to serve as a resource for research on the immune response to SARS-CoV-2. Deeply sampled blood TCRbeta repertoires from subjects exposed to, actively infected with, or recovered from COVID-19 were included in the dataset. The material from the prospective study consisted of cDNA or gDNA derived from T cells, B-cell-depleted T cells, or PBMCs. The samples were drawn from the first 160 participants of the ongoing ImmuneRACE study and from 1,254 subjects provided by 6 global collaborators. Sample metadata almost always included a de-identified subject ID, COVID-19 status, age in years and sex. Where available, HLA class I and class II types were taken from metadata supplied by the sample provider and were not determined by assay-based typing. What the research found in general, with its limitations: How much clinical and demographic metadata was included differed by source and by participant, and the metadata was provided uncurated.

Participants in the prospective study were enrolled through a virtual design, were aged roughly 18 to 100 years, and lived in 24 United States geographic areas. To assign participants to cohorts, the prospective study relied on clinical history that participants themselves reported in a screening survey and a study questionnaire. Recovered participants in ImmuneRACE Cohort 3 were defined by two consecutive negative NP/OP PCR tests, clearance by a healthcare professional, or resolution of symptoms. Mobile phlebotomists in the prospective study collected whole blood, serum and a nasopharyngeal or oropharyngeal swab from every participant. Additional blood draws and questionnaires over an approximately 2-month period could optionally be provided by prospective study participants. Prospective study blood samples were shipped either frozen or at room temperature before DNA extraction. Note on this clone: Its antigen target is currently unknown. Per-nucleotide qualities are absent, and no much larger clonotype sits a single base away.

TCRbeta CDR3 regions were amplified from genomic DNA using the immunoSEQ Assay, a bias-controlled multiplex PCR. Regarding the original processing steps: The number of nucleated cells in each sample was estimated from the amplification of reference gene primers within the assay. Sequence reads were collapsed and filtered to measure the absolute abundance of every unique TCRbeta CDR3 rearrangement. For each sample, productive Simpson clonality was calculated as the square root of Simpson's diversity index across productive rearrangements. The immuneACCESS repertoire file appears here via TCRdb, limited to in-frame rearrangements. These files lack a portion of the clones; in checked studies, under half of the deficit traces to unresolved V genes, and the cause of the others is not known. That table supplies the V and J calls and clone size; D and trimming were determined from the DNA. The sample records some 340,000 clones, around 87% of which are singletons. The ten largest make up about 5% of the sample.

The clonotype originates from a woman between 25 and 40 years old who had recovered from COVID-19. The specimen sequenced was PBMCs or T cells enriched from blood (not recorded which).

The DNA sequence is given as TGTGCCAGCAGCCGGGGGGCGGCCTCCTACAATGAGCAGTTCTTC. This yields the protein CASSRGAASYNEQFF. Here the chain combines TRBV6-4 and TRBJ2-1; perhaps TRBD2 is the D gene, with 7 bases matching. The CDR3 holds 15 amino acids from the cysteine to the phenylalanine. The CDR3 DNA has 45 bases and is translated from base 1. Trimming takes 6 bases from V and 0 bases from J, and the germline ends sit 12 bases apart. The germline V gene yields MRHNA for CDR1 and SNTAGT for CDR2.